The sequence of this T cell receptor beta chain was determined in a study of control samples from healthy donors and cancer patients. The table came from immunoSEQ multiplex PCR; TCRdb's copy has only in-frame clones and leaves some out. This table holds about 410,000 clones, about nine tenths found once. Deletions cut 6 bases from V and 6 bases from J, with 24 bases between. This CDR3 has 17 amino acids. The germline gives CDR1 SGHDN, CDR2 FVKESK. V is TRBV14 and J is TRBJ2-1; perhaps TRBD1 as D (6 bases). The receptor was derived from a man in his forties or fifties with head and neck cancer. Sequenced material: PBMCs. In DNA, the CDR3 is TGTGCCAGCAGTTTCCGCGATTTCGGGACACTCAGCAATGAGCAGTTCTTC. Translated, it gives CASSFRDFGTLSNEQFF.